This TCR beta chain was sequenced for a study of T cell responses to AZD1222 COVID-19 vaccine. Repertoires were generated with immunoSEQ multiplex PCR, while TCRdb's copy carries only in-frame clones and drops some. The table records just over 150,000 clones, 90% of them present only once. The CDR3 runs 15 residues. The ends were cut back, 3 bases at V and 2 bases at J, with 14 bases in the middle. Germline CDR1 reads LNHNV; CDR2 reads YYDKDF (reference sequence). This rearrangement joins TRBV15 to TRBJ2-7; unclear D gene. This clonotype was obtained from an adult who received the AZD1222 COVID-19 vaccine. The sequences come from peripheral blood, collected 28 days after the second AZD1222 dose. The CDR3 is CATSRDPLATYEQYF. CDR3 DNA sequence: TGTGCCACCAGCAGGGACCCCCTCGCGACCTACGAGCAGTACTTC.